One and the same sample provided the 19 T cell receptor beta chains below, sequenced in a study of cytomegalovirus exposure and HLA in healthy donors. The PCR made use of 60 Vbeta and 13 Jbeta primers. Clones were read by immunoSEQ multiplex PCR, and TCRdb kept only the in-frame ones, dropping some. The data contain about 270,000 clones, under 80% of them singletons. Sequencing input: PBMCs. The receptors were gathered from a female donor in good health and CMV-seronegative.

For the CDR3, the DNA is TGTGCCAGCAGCTTGACAGGGGGCGAGAGCAATCAGCCCCAGCATTTT. Translating gives CASSLTGGESNQPQHF. The V and J genes are TRBV5-6 and TRBJ1-5; 9 positions agree with TRBD1. Trimming took 1 base from V and 1 from J; bases not matched to a gene: 3. The CDR3 is 16 residues long. Germline V gene data show CDR1 as SGHDT and CDR2 as YYEEEE.

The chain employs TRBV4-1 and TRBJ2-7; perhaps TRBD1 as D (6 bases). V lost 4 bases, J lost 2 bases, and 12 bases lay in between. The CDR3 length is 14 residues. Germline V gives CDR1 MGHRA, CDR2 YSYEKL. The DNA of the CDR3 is TGCGCCAGCAGCCCGCAAGGGGACACCTACGAGCAGTACTTC. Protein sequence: CASSPQGDTYEQYF.

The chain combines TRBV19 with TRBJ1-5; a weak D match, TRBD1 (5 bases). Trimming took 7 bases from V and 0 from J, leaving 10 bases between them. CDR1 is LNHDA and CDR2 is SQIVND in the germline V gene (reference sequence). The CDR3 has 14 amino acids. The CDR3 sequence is CASMGPNSNQPQHF. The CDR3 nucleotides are TGTGCCAGTATGGGGCCCAATAGCAATCAGCCCCAGCATTTT.

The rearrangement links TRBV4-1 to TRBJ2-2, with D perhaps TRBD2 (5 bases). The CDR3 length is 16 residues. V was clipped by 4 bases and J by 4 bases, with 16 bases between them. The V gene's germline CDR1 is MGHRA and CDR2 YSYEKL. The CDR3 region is CASSRSIGVGTGELFF. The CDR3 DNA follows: TGCGCCAGCAGCCGAAGCATCGGGGTTGGCACCGGGGAGCTGTTTTTT.

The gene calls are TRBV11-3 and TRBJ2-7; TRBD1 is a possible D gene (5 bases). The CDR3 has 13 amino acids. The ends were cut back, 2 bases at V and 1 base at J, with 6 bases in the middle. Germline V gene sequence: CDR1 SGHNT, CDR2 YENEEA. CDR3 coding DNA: TGTGCCAGCAGCTTAAGGGGATCCTACGAGCAGTACTTC. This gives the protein CASSLRGSYEQYF. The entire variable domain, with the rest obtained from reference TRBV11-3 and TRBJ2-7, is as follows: EAGVVQSPRYKIIEKKQPVAFWCNPISGHNTLYWYLQNLGQGPELLIRYENEEAVDDSQLPKDRFSAERLKGVDSTLKIQPAELGDSAVYLCASSLRGSYEQYFGPGTRLTVT.

CDR3 sequence (DNA): TGTGCCAGCAGTTACGGCGACTTGTTCTCTGGAAACACCATATATTTT. Translating gives CASSYGDLFSGNTIYF. The chain combines TRBV6-5 with TRBJ1-3; D gene unclear. The CDR3 covers 16 residues. V was trimmed by 2 bases and J by 0 bases, leaving 11 bases between them. Germline V CDR1 and CDR2: MNHEY, SVGAGI.

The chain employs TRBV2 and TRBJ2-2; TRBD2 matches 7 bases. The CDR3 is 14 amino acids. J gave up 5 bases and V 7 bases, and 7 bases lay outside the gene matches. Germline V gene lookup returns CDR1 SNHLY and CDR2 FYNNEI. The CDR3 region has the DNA TGTGCCAGCATGAGCGTAGCGGGTACCGGGGAGCTGTTTTTT. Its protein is CASMSVAGTGELFF.

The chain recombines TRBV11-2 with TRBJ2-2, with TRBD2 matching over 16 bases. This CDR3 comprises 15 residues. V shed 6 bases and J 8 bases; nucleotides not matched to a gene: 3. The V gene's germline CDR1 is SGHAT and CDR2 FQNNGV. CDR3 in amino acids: CASRGLAGGPGELFF. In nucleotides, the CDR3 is TGTGCCAGCAGGGGACTAGCGGGAGGGCCTGGGGAGCTGTTTTTT. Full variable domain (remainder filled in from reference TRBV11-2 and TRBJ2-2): EAGVAQSPRYKIIEKRQSVAFWCNPISGHATLYWYQQILGQGPKLLIQFQNNGVVDDSQLPKDRFSAERLKGVDSTLKIQPAKLEDSAVYLCASRGLAGGPGELFFGEGSRLTVL.

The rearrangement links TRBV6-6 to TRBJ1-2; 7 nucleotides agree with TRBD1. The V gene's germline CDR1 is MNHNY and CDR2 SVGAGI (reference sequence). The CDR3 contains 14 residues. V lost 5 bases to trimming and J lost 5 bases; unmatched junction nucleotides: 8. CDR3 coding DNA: TGTGCCAGCAGTCCCCGGGACAGTGGGTATGGCTACACCTTC. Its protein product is CASSPRDSGYGYTF.

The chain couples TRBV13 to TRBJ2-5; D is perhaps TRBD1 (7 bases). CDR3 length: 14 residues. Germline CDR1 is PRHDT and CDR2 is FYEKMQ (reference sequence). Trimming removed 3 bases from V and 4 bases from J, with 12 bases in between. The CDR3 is CASSLEGATETQYF. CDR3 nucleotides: TGTGCCAGCAGCTTGGAGGGGGCCACAGAGACCCAGTACTTC. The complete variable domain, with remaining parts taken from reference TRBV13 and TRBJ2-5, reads AAGVIQSPRHLIKEKRETATLKCYPIPRHDTVYWYQQGPGQDPQFLISFYEKMQSDKGSIPDRFSAQQFSDYHSELNMSSLELGDSALYFCASSLEGATETQYFGPGTRLLVL.

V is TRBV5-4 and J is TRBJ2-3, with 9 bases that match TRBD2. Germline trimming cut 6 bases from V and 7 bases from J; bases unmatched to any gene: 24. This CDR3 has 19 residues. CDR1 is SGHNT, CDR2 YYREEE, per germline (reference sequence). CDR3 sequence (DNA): TGTGCCAGCACCCGGACGCGGAGGCGGGAGGGTATCGAGAGGAATACGCAGTATTTT. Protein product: CASTRTRRREGIERNTQYF.

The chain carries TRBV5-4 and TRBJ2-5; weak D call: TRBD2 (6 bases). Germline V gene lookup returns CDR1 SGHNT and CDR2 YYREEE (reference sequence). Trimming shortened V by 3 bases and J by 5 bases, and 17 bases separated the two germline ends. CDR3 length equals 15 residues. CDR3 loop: CASSSEPQEGETQYF. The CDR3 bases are TGTGCCAGCAGCTCGGAGCCGCAGGAGGGGGAGACCCAGTACTTC.

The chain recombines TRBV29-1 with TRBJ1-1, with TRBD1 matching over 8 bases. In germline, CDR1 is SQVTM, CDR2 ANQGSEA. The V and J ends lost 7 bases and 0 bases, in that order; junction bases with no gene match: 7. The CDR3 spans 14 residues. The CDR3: CSGQGARMNTEAFF. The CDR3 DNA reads TGCAGCGGGCAGGGGGCGCGTATGAACACTGAAGCTTTCTTT.

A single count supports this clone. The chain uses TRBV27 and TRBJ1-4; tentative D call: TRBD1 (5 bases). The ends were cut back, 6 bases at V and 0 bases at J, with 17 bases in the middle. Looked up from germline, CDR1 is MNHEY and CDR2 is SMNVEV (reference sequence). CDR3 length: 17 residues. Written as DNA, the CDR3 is TGTGCCAGCAGCACACGAGAACAGGCAACAACTAATGAAAAACTGTTTTTT. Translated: CASSTREQATTNEKLFF.

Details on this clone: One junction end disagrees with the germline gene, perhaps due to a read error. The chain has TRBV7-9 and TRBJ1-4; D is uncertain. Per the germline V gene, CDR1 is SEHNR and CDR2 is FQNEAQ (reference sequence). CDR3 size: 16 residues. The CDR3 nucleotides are TGTTCCAGCAGCTTAGTCCAATCCCGGAGCTCTGAAAAACTGTTTTTT. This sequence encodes CSSSLVQSRSSEKLFF.

The DNA for the CDR3 is TGTGCCAGCAGAGCCAACACTGAAGCTTTCTTT. Translation gives CASRANTEAFF. The chain recombines TRBV6-6 with TRBJ1-1; D is unresolved. V was pared by 6 bases and J by 2 bases, with 4 bases between. Germline loops: CDR1 MNHNY, CDR2 SVGAGI (reference sequence). This CDR3 region has 11 residues.

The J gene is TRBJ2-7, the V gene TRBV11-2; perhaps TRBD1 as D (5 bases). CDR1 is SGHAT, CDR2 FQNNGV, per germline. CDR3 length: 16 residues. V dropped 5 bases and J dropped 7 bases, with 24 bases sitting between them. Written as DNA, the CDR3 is TGTGCCAGCAGCACATGGACAAGGCTTCTTAAAGTGGAGCAGTACTTC. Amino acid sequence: CASSTWTRLLKVEQYF.

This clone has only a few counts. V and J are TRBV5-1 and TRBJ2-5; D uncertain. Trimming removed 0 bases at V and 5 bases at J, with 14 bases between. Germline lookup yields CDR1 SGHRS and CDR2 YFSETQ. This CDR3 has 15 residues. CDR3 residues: CASSLAASPMETQYF. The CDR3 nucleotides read TGCGCCAGCAGCTTGGCGGCTAGTCCTATGGAGACCCAGTACTTC.

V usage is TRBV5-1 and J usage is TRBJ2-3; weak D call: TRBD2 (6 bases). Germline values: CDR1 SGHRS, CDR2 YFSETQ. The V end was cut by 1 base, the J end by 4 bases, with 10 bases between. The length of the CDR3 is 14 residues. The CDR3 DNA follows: TGCGCCAGCAGCTTGAGTTGGAGGGCAGATACGCAGTATTTT. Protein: CASSLSWRADTQYF.